The 7 T cell receptor beta chains reported below all come from one sample, sequenced in a study of cytomegalovirus exposure and HLA in healthy donors. In the PCR, 60 Vbeta and 13 Jbeta primers were used. Here immunoSEQ multiplex PCR was the method, and the copy in TCRdb shows in-frame clones only, minus some. Seen here are some 150,000 clones, about 84% observed once, and the top ten hold nearly 3.5%. The source material was PBMCs. The source of these receptors is a male donor in good health and CMV-seronegative.

The chain combines TRBV5-1 with TRBJ2-7; D is perhaps TRBD1 (6 bases). Germline assignment: CDR1 SGHRS and CDR2 YFSETQ. The CDR3 contains 13 residues. Trimming removed 2 bases from V and 3 bases from J, with 9 bases in between. The CDR3 is CASSLDRNYEQYF. The CDR3 DNA is TGCGCCAGCAGCTTAGACAGGAACTACGAGCAGTACTTC.

The CDR3 region is CASSAAGGVNEQFF. CDR3 DNA sequence: TGTGCCAGCAGTGCGGCGGGTGGGGTTAATGAGCAGTTCTTC. This chain uses TRBV28 with TRBJ2-1, with D possibly being TRBD2 (5 bases). Germline CDR1 MDHEN, CDR2 SYDVKM. The CDR3 is 14 amino acids. Trimming left V 5 bases short and J 7 bases short, with 15 bases between.

V is TRBV5-6 and J is TRBJ1-1; 7 positions match TRBD1. CDR3 length equals 11 residues. The V segment lost 2 bases and the J segment 11 bases; nucleotides outside the gene matches: 3. Germline lookup yields CDR1 SGHDT and CDR2 YYEEEE. The CDR3 sequence: CASSLGQVAFF. The CDR3 region has the DNA TGTGCCAGCAGCTTAGGACAGGTGGCTTTCTTT.

This chain links TRBV7-6 with TRBJ1-2; 7 bases are shared with TRBD1. The CDR3 extends over 15 amino acids. CDR1 and CDR2 (germline): SGHVS, FNYEAQ. V shed 5 bases and J 8 bases; nucleotides not matched to a gene: 14. The CDR3 region has the DNA TGTGCCAGCAGCCTCCGGGACAGAACCTTGGGGGGCTACACCTTC. This sequence encodes CASSLRDRTLGGYTF.

The chain employs TRBV2 and TRBJ2-2; TRBD1 might be the D (6 bases). Germline values: CDR1 SNHLY, CDR2 FYNNEI. CDR3 length: 14 amino acids. Trimming cost V 6 bases and J 6 bases, with 14 bases left between them. The CDR3 region is CASRYRERAGELFF. DNA for the CDR3: TGTGCCAGCAGATACAGGGAAAGGGCCGGGGAGCTGTTTTTT.

V gene TRBV2 combines with J gene TRBJ2-3, with 9 positions matching TRBD2. Germline V gene lookup returns CDR1 SNHLY and CDR2 FYNNEI. V shed 10 bases and J 5 bases; nucleotides not matched to a gene: 19. CDR3 length equals 17 residues. As DNA, the CDR3 is TGTGCCAACAAAAATACGATTAGCGGGAGTGTTCGAGATACGCAGTATTTT. Amino acid sequence: CANKNTISGSVRDTQYF.

This clone has a single count. The chain joins TRBV6-6 to TRBJ1-1; 11 bases are a match to TRBD1. J was trimmed by 5 bases and V by 10 bases; bases with no gene match: 6. The germline V gene has CDR1 MNHNY and CDR2 SVGAGI (reference sequence). The CDR3 is 13 residues long. DNA of the CDR3: TGTGCCATCGGACAGGGGGCGCGGACTGAAGCTTTCTTT. Translated: CAIGQGARTEAFF.